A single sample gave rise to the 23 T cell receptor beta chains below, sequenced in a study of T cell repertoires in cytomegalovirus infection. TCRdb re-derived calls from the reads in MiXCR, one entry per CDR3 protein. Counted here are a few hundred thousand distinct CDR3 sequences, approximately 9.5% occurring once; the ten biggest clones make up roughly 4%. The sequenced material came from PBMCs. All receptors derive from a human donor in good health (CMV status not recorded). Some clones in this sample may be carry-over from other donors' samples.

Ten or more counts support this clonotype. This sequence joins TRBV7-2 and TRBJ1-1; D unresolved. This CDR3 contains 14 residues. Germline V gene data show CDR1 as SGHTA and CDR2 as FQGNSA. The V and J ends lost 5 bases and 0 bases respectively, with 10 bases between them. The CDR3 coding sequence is TGTGCCAGCAGCCCGACGTGGGTGAACACTGAAGCTTTCTTT. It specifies CASSPTWVNTEAFF.

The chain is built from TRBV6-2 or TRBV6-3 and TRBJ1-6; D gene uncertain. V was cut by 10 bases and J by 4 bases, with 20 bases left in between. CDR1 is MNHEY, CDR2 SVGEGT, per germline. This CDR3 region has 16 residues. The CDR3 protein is CATRPSDGRYNSPLHF. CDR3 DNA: TGTGCCACCAGGCCTTCGGACGGACGATATAATTCACCCCTCCACTTT.

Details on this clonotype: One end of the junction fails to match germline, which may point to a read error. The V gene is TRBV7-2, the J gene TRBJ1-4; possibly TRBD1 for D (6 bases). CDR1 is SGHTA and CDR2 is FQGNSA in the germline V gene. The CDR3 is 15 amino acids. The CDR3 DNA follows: TGTGCCAGCACCTTAGCGGGGGCGACTAATGAAAAACTGTTTTTT. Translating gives CASTLAGATNEKLFF.

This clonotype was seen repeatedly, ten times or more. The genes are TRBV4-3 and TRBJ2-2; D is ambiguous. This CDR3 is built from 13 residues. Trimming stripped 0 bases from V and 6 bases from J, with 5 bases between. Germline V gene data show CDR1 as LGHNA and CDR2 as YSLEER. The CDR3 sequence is CASSQDPAGELFF. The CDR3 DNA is TGCGCCAGCAGCCAAGATCCGGCCGGGGAGCTGTTTTTT.

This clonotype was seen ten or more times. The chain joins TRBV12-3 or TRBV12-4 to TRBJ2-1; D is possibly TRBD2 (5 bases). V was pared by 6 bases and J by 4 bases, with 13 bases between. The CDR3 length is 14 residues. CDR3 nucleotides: TGTGCCAGCAGCAACGGTGGGAGTTACAATGAGCAGTTCTTC. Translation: CASSNGGSYNEQFF.

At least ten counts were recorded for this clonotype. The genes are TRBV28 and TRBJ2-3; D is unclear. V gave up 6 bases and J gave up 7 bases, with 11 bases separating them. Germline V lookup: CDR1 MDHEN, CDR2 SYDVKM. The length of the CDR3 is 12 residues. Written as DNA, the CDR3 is TGTGCCAGCAGCCCTGGTTGGAATACGCAGTATTTT. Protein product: CASSPGWNTQYF.

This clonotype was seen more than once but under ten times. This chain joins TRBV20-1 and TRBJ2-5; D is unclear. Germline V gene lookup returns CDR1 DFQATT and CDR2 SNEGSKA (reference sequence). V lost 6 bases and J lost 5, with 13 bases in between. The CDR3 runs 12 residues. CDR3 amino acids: CSATSSMETQYF. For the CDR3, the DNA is TGCAGTGCCACTTCATCGATGGAGACCCAGTACTTC.

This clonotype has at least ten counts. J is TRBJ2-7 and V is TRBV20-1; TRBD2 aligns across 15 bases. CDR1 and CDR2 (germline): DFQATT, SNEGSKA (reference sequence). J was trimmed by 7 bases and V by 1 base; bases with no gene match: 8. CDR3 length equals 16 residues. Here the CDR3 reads CSARARTSGGAGEQYF. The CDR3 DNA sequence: TGCAGTGCTAGAGCACGGACTAGCGGGGGGGCCGGTGAGCAGTACTTC.

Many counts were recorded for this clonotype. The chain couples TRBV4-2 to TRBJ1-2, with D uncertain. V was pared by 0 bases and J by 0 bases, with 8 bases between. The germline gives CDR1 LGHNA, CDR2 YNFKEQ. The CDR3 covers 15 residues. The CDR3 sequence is CASSQDLAANYGYTF. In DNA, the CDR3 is TGTGCCAGCAGCCAAGACCTGGCAGCTAACTATGGCTACACCTTC.

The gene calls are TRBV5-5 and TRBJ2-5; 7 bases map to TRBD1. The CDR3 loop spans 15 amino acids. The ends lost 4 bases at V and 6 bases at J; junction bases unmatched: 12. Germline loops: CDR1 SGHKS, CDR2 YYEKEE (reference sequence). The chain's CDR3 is CASSLTGAGGQTQYF. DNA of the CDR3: TGTGCCAGCAGCCTCACAGGGGCAGGAGGACAGACCCAGTACTTC.

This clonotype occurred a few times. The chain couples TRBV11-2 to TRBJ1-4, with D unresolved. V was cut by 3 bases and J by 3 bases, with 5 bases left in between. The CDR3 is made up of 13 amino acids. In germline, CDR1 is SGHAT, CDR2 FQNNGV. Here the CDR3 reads CASSFPANEKLFF. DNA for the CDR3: TGTGCCAGCAGCTTCCCGGCTAATGAAAAACTGTTTTTT.

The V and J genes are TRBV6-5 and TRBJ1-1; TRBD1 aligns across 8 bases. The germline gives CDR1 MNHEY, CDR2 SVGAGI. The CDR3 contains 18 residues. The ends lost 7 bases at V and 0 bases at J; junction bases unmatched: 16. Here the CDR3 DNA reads TGTGCCAGCACTATCAAGGGCAGGGGGCTGTGGATGAACACTGAAGCTTTCTTT. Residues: CASTIKGRGLWMNTEAFF.

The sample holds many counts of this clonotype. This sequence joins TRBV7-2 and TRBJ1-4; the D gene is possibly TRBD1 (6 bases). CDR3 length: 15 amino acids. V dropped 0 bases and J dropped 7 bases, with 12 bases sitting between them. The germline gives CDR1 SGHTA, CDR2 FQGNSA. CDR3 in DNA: TGTGCCAGCAGCTTAGCCGGACAGCCGGCTGAAAAACTGTTTTTT. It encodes CASSLAGQPAEKLFF.

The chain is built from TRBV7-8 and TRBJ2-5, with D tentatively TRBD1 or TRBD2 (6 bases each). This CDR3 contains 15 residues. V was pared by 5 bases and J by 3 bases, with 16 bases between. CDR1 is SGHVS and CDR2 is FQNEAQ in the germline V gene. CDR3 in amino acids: CASSRGWGPKETQYF. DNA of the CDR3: TGTGCCAGCAGCCGGGGGTGGGGGCCAAAAGAGACCCAGTACTTC. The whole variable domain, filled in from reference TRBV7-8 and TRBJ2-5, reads GAGVSQSPRYKVAKRGQDVALRCDPISGHVSLFWYQQALGQGPEFLTYFQNEAQLDKSGLPSDRFFAERPEGSVSTLKIQRTQQEDSAVYLCASSRGWGPKETQYFGPGTRLLVL.

DNA of the CDR3: TGCGCCAGCAGCCAAGTTACAGGGGCGAACTATGGCTACACCTTC. Residues: CASSQVTGANYGYTF. This chain uses TRBV4-3 with TRBJ1-2, with 7 bases that match TRBD1. With 1 base clipped from V and 2 bases from J, the junction kept 4 bases outside the gene matches. Germline assignment: CDR1 LGHNA and CDR2 YSLEER. The CDR3 contains 15 residues.

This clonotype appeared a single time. The CDR3 spells CSVESLAGDTQYF. As DNA, the CDR3 is TGCAGCGTTGAGTCGTTAGCGGGGGATACGCAGTATTTT. V is TRBV29-1 and J is TRBJ2-3; 8 bases match TRBD2. V was pared by 3 bases and J by 6 bases, with 5 bases of the junction left unmatched. In germline, CDR1 is SQVTM, CDR2 ANQGSEA. The CDR3 spans 13 residues.

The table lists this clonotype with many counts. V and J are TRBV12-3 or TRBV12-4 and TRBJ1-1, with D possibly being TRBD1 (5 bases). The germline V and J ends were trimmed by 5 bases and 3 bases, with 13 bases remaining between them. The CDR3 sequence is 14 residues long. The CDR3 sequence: CASSRRGTDTEAFF. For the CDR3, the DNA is TGTGCCAGCAGTCGGCGGGGGACGGACACTGAAGCTTTCTTT.

CDR3 sequence reads: CASRSTGSEAFF. As DNA, the CDR3 is TGTGCCAGCAGGTCGACAGGATCTGAAGCTTTCTTT. V gene TRBV27 combines with J gene TRBJ1-1; possibly TRBD1 for D (6 bases). The germline CDR1 and CDR2 sequences are MNHEY and SMNVEV (reference sequence). Trimming stripped 6 bases from V and 6 bases from J, with 11 bases between. The CDR3 is 12 residues long.

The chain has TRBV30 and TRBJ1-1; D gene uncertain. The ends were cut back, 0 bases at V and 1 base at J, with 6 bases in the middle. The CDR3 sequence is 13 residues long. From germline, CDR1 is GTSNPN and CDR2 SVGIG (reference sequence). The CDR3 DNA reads TGTGCCTGGAGTGTAAGTTGGAACACTGAAGCTTTCTTT. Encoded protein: CAWSVSWNTEAFF.

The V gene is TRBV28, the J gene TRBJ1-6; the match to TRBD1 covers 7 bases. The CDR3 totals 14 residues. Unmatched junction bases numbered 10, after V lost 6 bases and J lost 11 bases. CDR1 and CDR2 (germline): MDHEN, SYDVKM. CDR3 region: CASSQTGNGTPLHF. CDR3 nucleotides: TGTGCCAGCAGCCAGACAGGGAACGGGACACCCCTCCACTTT.

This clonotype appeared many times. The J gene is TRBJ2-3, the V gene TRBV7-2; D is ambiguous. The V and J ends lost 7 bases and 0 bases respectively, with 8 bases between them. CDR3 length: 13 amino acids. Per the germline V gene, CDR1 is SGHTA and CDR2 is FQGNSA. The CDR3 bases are TGTGCCAGCAACCGATATAGCACAGATACGCAGTATTTT. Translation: CASNRYSTDTQYF. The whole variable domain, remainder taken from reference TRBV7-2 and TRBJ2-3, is GAGVSQSPSNKVTEKGKDVELRCDPISGHTALYWYRQSLGQGLEFLIYFQGNSAPDKSGLPSDRFSAERTGGSVSTLTIQRTQQEDSAVYLCASNRYSTDTQYFGPGTRLTVL.

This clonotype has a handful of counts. The CDR3 DNA follows: TGTGCCAGCACCCGCATCGGGAGGGCCTCAGTAGATACGCAGTATTTT. This translates into CASTRIGRASVDTQYF. The chain links TRBV6-6 to TRBJ2-3, with 8 bases aligning to TRBD2. The CDR3 is 16 residues long. In germline, CDR1 is MNHNY, CDR2 SVGAGI (reference sequence). V shed 7 bases and J 5 bases; nucleotides not matched to a gene: 14.

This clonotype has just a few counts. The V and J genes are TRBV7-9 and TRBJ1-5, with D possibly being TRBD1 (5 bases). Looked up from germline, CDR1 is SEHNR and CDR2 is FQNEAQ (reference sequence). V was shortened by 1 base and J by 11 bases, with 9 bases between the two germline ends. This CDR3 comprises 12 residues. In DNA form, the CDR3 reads TGTGCCAGCAGCTTAGGGGACGTGGCCCAGCATTTT. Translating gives CASSLGDVAQHF.